Below, one T cell receptor (beta chain) is given with its context. Germline trimming cut 5 bases from V and 8 bases from J; bases unmatched to any gene: 7. CDR1 is MNHNY and CDR2 is SVGAGI in the germline V gene (reference sequence). The CDR3 contains 13 residues. This entry is derived from a study of CD8 T cells in Susac syndrome. The RNA, about 0.45 to 1 ug, was put through reverse transcription using random hexamers. The immunoSEQ assay covered 54 Vbeta and 13 Jbeta segments for CDR3. TCRdb fed the immunoSEQ multiplex PCR reads into MiXCR, producing one record per CDR3 protein. Of some 120,000 distinct CDR3 sequences listed, 92% are singletons. Sequencing of TCR beta was performed on blood CD8+ and CD4+ T cells. TEMRA cells were FACS-enriched and CD8+ and CD4+ T cells negatively isolated.

Sequencing used CD4+ T cells from PBMCs. The TCR was taken from a human donor in good health. This sequence joins TRBV6-6 and TRBJ1-2, with 8 bases that match TRBD1. DNA for the CDR3: TGTGCCAGCAGTCCCCAGGACAGGGACGGCTACACCTTC. Protein product: CASSPQDRDGYTF.